The rows below give T cell receptor beta chains drawn from one sample of a study of blood T cell repertoires in COVID-19. Sequencing used immunoSEQ multiplex PCR; TCRdb keeps in-frame clones, though not all of them. This table has 250,000 or so clones, 87% appearing once. Sequenced input: peripheral blood. The source is a woman between 40 and 55 years old who had recovered from COVID-19. Each CDR3 is given with its conserved first and last residue. The order of the fields is D gene, clone size, J gene, V gene, CDR3 protein, CDR3 DNA. The D gene is left open where the match is weak. Only part of the rows carry a size: once, few, many, or a class if the clone is expanded.

TRBD1 - TRBJ1-4 TRBV5-1 CASSFTGGGEKLFF TGCGCCAGCAGCTTTACAGGGGGAGGGGAAAAACTGTTTTTT
- - TRBJ1-1 TRBV12-5 CASGQGRGSNTEAFF TGTGCTAGTGGTCAGGGACGGGGGTCGAACACTGAAGCTTTCTTT
- - TRBJ1-1 TRBV19 CASSVGRPNTEAFF TGTGCCAGTAGTGTGGGCCGCCCGAACACTGAAGCTTTCTTT
TRBD1 - TRBJ1-2 TRBV9 CASSVAILGDRTYGYTF TGTGCCAGCAGCGTAGCTATCCTTGGGGACAGGACTTATGGCTACACCTTC
- once TRBJ2-7 TRBV6-5 CATSRFPLDEQYF TGTGCCACCTCACGGTTCCCCTTAGACGAGCAGTACTTC
- - TRBJ1-2 TRBV6-4 CASSDQAGGKGYTF TGTGCCAGCAGTGACCAGGCGGGGGGTAAAGGCTACACCTTC
- - TRBJ2-7 TRBV10-2 CASSESSKGHHYEQYF TGCGCCAGCAGTGAGTCGTCCAAGGGACATCACTACGAGCAGTACTTC
- many TRBJ2-1 TRBV6-2/TRBV6-3 CASSYGHNEQFF TGTGCCAGCAGTTACGGGCACAATGAGCAGTTCTTC
TRBD2 - TRBJ2-3 TRBV18 CASSPSPWGGSTDTQYF TGTGCCAGCTCACCATCCCCGTGGGGGGGGAGCACAGATACGCAGTATTTT
- - TRBJ1-4 TRBV6-1 CASSEASGSTNEKLFF TGTGCCAGCAGTGAAGCGAGCGGGAGTACTAATGAAAAACTGTTTTTT
- few TRBJ1-4 TRBV2 CASIGAENEKLFF TGTGCCAGCATTGGGGCGGAAAATGAAAAACTGTTTTTT
- - TRBJ2-5 TRBV5-4 CASSPRERLETQYF TGTGCCAGCAGCCCCCGGGAGCGACTCGAGACCCAGTACTTC
- - TRBJ1-4 TRBV12-5 CASGSGLEGNEKLFF TGTGCTAGTGGTTCTGGACTGGAGGGGAATGAAAAACTGTTTTTT
TRBD1 - TRBJ2-2 TRBV7-3 CASSPSGTGNTGELFF TGTGCCAGCAGCCCCTCCGGGACAGGGAACACCGGGGAGCTGTTTTTT
TRBD1 - TRBJ1-5 TRBV19 CASSTRDSYPKSNQPQHF TGTGCCAGTAGTACCCGGGACAGCTACCCAAAGAGCAATCAGCCCCAGCATTTT
TRBD1 - TRBJ1-2 TRBV7-6 CASSRLRDREGYGYTF TGTGCCAGCAGCAGACTCCGGGACAGGGAAGGCTATGGCTACACCTTC
TRBD1 - TRBJ2-2 TRBV5-4 CASSFNRGRAGELFF TGTGCCAGCAGCTTCAACAGGGGGCGCGCCGGGGAGCTGTTTTTT
TRBD1 once TRBJ1-6 TRBV27 CASSFTPGQLQNSPLHF TGTGCCAGCAGCTTCACGCCGGGACAGTTGCAAAATTCACCCCTCCACTTT
TRBD1 - TRBJ1-2 TRBV7-9 CASSPPGGYGYTF TGTGCCAGCAGCCCCCCAGGGGGCTATGGCTACACCTTC
- - TRBJ2-1 TRBV9 CASSGVGPDNEQFF TGTGCCAGCAGCGGCGTGGGCCCTGACAATGAGCAGTTCTTC
- - TRBJ1-3 TRBV9 CASSVRGSGNTIYF TGTGCCAGCAGCGTTCGGGGTTCTGGAAACACCATATATTTT
- - TRBJ1-1 TRBV5-4 CASSLGRPGDTEAFF TGTGCCAGCAGCTTGGGACGCCCGGGGGACACTGAAGCTTTCTTT
TRBD1 - TRBJ2-1 TRBV6-5 CASGRDRRGGEQFF TGTGCCAGTGGGCGGGACAGGAGGGGAGGTGAGCAGTTCTTC
- - TRBJ2-1 TRBV18 CASSPARDNEQFF TGTGCCAGCTCACCGGCGAGGGACAATGAGCAGTTCTTC
- - TRBJ2-5 TRBV19 CASIGGTEETQYF TGTGCCAGTATCGGGGGAACCGAAGAGACCCAGTACTTC
- - TRBJ1-2 TRBV29-1 CSVENRIYGYTF TGCAGCGTTGAAAACAGAATCTATGGCTACACCTTC
TRBD2 - TRBJ2-7 TRBV7-2 CASSSWGGGAYEQYF TGTGCCAGCAGCTCCTGGGGCGGGGGGGCCTACGAGCAGTACTTC
- - TRBJ1-5 TRBV12-3/TRBV12-4 CASSLQQDQPQHF TGTGCCAGCAGTTTACAACAAGATCAGCCCCAGCATTTT
- - TRBJ1-6 TRBV7-3 CASSLSGNHNSPLHF TGTGCCAGCAGCTTAAGCGGCAACCATAATTCACCCCTCCACTTT
TRBD2 - TRBJ2-1 TRBV24-1 CATSDSTSGGAGEQFF TGTGCCACCAGTGATTCCACTAGCGGGGGGGCCGGTGAGCAGTTCTTC
- - TRBJ1-2 TRBV10-3 CAISDGGGYGYTF TGTGCCATCAGTGACGGGGGGGGCTATGGCTACACCTTC
TRBD1 - TRBJ1-1 TRBV5-1 CASSPGQEGNTEAFF TGCGCCAGCAGCCCCGGACAGGAGGGGAACACTGAAGCTTTCTTT
- - TRBJ2-5 TRBV6-6 CASSYGAGRGSQYF TGTGCCAGCAGTTACGGCGCAGGCCGAGGGTCCCAGTACTTC
TRBD1 - TRBJ1-5 TRBV5-6 CASSPRDRGHQPQHF TGTGCCAGCAGCCCCCGGGACAGAGGGCATCAGCCCCAGCATTTT
- - TRBJ2-2 TRBV16 CASSPVQGTGELFF TGTGCCAGCAGCCCCGTCCAGGGGACCGGGGAGCTGTTTTTT
- - TRBJ1-4 TRBV9 CASSVLQGTNEKLFF TGTGCCAGCAGCGTCCTTCAGGGAACTAATGAAAAACTGTTTTTT
- - TRBJ2-5 TRBV29-1 CSVEDFTEGTQYF TGCAGCGTTGAAGATTTTACCGAGGGGACCCAGTACTTC
- - TRBJ2-1 TRBV29-1 CSIYRISYNEQFF TGCAGCATATACAGGATTTCCTACAATGAGCAGTTCTTC
TRBD1 - TRBJ2-7 TRBV9 CASSVDTGGTYEQYF TGTGCCAGCAGCGTAGATACAGGGGGTACCTACGAGCAGTACTTC
TRBD2 - TRBJ2-1 TRBV7-9 CASSLSAGVHEQFF TGTGCCAGCAGCTTATCGGCGGGGGTCCATGAGCAGTTCTTC
TRBD1 - TRBJ2-5 TRBV11-1 CASSFLPPGQQETQYF TGTGCCAGCAGCTTCCTTCCCCCGGGACAGCAAGAGACCCAGTACTTC
- - TRBJ1-1 TRBV6-5 CASTGSSVGNTEAFF TGTGCCAGCACAGGGTCTTCAGTAGGGAACACTGAAGCTTTCTTT
- - TRBJ2-2 TRBV10-3 CAISVGGFTGELFF TGTGCCATCTCCGTCGGAGGGTTCACCGGGGAGCTGTTTTTT
TRBD1 - TRBJ1-5 TRBV19 CASTNGQGLQPQHF TGTGCCAGTACCAACGGACAGGGTTTACAGCCCCAGCATTTT
- - TRBJ2-5 TRBV19 CASSKRGGSEETQYF TGTGCCAGTTCCAAAAGAGGTGGTTCGGAAGAGACCCAGTACTTC
TRBD2 - TRBJ2-2 TRBV7-6 CASSLQRGLAGVPNTGELFF TGTGCCAGCAGCTTACAGCGAGGGCTAGCGGGGGTCCCGAACACCGGGGAGCTGTTTTTT
- - TRBJ1-2 TRBV6-5 CASSYGWGPAGYTF TGTGCCAGCAGTTACGGCTGGGGGCCGGCAGGCTACACCTTC
- - TRBJ2-1 TRBV5-1 CASSLVHNSYNEQFF TGCGCCAGCAGCTTGGTACACAACTCCTACAATGAGCAGTTCTTC
TRBD1 once TRBJ1-5 TRBV28 CASSYPQGYQPQHF TGTGCCAGCAGTTACCCACAGGGGTATCAGCCCCAGCATTTT
TRBD2 - TRBJ2-1 TRBV4-1 CASSPRTSGDNNEQFF TGCGCCAGCAGCCCCCGGACTAGCGGGGATAACAATGAGCAGTTCTTC
TRBD2 - TRBJ2-7 TRBV28 CASGGGSYEQYF TGTGCCAGCGGGGGGGGCTCCTACGAGCAGTACTTC
TRBD1 - TRBJ1-2 TRBV18 CASSPGQGADNYGYTF TGTGCCAGCTCACCGGGACAGGGAGCGGACAACTATGGCTACACCTTC
- - TRBJ2-5 TRBV7-8 CASSFAPHGTKEETQYF TGTGCCAGCAGCTTCGCCCCCCACGGTACTAAGGAAGAGACCCAGTACTTC
- - TRBJ2-5 TRBV5-1 CASSLPDRGETQYF TGCGCCAGCAGCTTACCAGATCGGGGGGAGACCCAGTACTTC
TRBD2 - TRBJ2-1 TRBV9 CASSVGLALYNEQFF TGTGCCAGCAGCGTGGGACTAGCGCTCTACAATGAGCAGTTCTTC